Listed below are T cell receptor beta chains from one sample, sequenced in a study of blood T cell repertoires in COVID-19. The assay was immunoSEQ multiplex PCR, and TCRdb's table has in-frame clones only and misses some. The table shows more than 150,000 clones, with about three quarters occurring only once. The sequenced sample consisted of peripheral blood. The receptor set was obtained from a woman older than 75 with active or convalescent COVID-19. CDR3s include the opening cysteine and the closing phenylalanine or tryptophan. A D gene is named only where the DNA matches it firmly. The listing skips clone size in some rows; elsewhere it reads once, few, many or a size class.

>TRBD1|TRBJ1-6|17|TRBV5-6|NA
TGTGCCAGCAGCTTGGTTGCGACAGGGATGAGTAATTCACCCCTCCACTTT
CASSLVATGMSNSPLHF
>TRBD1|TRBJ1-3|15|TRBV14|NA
TGTGCCAGCAGCTCACAGGGGGCAAAAACCCACACCATATATTTT
CASSSQGAKTHTIYF
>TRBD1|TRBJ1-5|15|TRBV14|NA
TGTGCCAGCAGCCGCCAGACAGGGGGGAATCAGCCCCAGCATTTT
CASSRQTGGNQPQHF
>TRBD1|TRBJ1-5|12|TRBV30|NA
TGTGCCTGGAAGACAGGGGATCAGCCCCAGCATTTT
CAWKTGDQPQHF
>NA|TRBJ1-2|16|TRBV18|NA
TGTGCCAGCTCACCAACCCCCACTACCTCTATGAGCGGCTACACCTTC
CASSPTPTTSMSGYTF
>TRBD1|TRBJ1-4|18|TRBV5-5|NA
TGTGCCAGCAGCTTGGCCATAGGGACAGCCGCAACTGAGGAAAAACTGTTTTTT
CASSLAIGTAATEEKLFF
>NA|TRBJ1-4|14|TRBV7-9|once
TGTGCCAGCAGCCTCACAGGGTACGGCGAAAAACTGTTTTTT
CASSLTGYGEKLFF
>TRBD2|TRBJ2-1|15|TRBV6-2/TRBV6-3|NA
TGTGCCAGCAGCTCTAGCGGGGGGCGATTGAATGAGCAGTTCTTC
CASSSSGGRLNEQFF
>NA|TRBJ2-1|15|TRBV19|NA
TGTGCCAGTAGTCTCCAGGGGAGGGGTTCCAATGAGCAGTTCTTC
CASSLQGRGSNEQFF
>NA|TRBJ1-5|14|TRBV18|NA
TGTGCCAGCTCTCCGAACAGGGTCAATCAGCCCCAGCATTTT
CASSPNRVNQPQHF